This T cell receptor (beta chain) was identified in a study of regulatory T cells in long-lasting Graves disease. This clonotype was counted at least ten times. To make TCR beta libraries, researchers used iRepertoire HTBI primers and Arm-PCR of CDR3 regions. MiXCR, applied by TCRdb to the multiplex PCR reads, yields one record per CDR3 protein. Counted here are more than 650,000 distinct CDR3 sequences, 25% to 30% occurring once; the ten biggest clones make up about two fifths. Sample time point: persistent/refractory GD, antithyroid drugs over 5 years with positive TRAb. The TCR library was made from RNA that had been extracted from PBMCs in TRIzol. This TCR was recovered from a female donor with Graves disease. The specimen comprised peripheral blood mononuclear cells (PBMCs), sampled when the disease was refractory, from a patient treated with antithyroid drugs.

CDR3 in amino acids: CAIRGDSLNRETQYF. CDR3 DNA: TGTGCCATCAGAGGGGACTCCCTAAACCGGGAGACCCAGTACTTC. The genes are TRBV10-3 and TRBJ2-5; D is possibly TRBD2 (6 bases). This CDR3 has 15 residues. V was shortened by 6 bases and J by 5 bases, with 19 bases between the two germline ends. Germline CDR1 and CDR2: ENHRY and SYGVKD.